The clone carrying this TCR beta chain was counted many times. Its antigen is not identified. Germline CDR1 LNHNV, CDR2 YYDKDF (reference sequence). The CDR3 has 14 amino acids. Trimming cost V 1 base and J 4 bases, with 7 bases left between them. These data come from a study of T cells in Graves' hyperthyroidism and ophthalmopathy. Overall study results and limits: A model of 13 V-J pairs discriminated ophthalmopathy from stable hyperthyroidism.

Amplified TCR beta CDR3 regions came from RNA transcripts. Researchers ran a first-round RT-PCR on the TCR CDR3 using the HTBI primer set. Each CDR3 protein is one row after TCRdb ran MiXCR on the multiplex PCR reads. The sample carries some 510,000 distinct CDR3 sequences, 20% to 25% recorded once. What was sequenced was blood. This chain joins TRBV15 and TRBJ2-2; maybe TRBD2 (5 bases). The clonotype was recovered from a man between 18 and 35 years old with Graves' hyperthyroidism. The CDR3 reads CATSRGTATGELFF. The DNA for the CDR3 is TGTGCCACCAGCAGAGGGACTGCCACCGGGGAGCTGTTTTTT.